In this sample, the clone carrying this T cell receptor beta chain turned up a few times. Its matching antigen is unknown. The study enrolled patients aged 18 to 65 with newly diagnosed hyperthyroidism of under 2 months' duration. Each diagnosis drew on symptoms, thyroxine, TRAb, thyroid ultrasound and orbital computed tomography findings. RNA transcripts provided the source from which TCR beta CDR3 regions were amplified. Carried out on the TCR CDR3, a first-round RT-PCR used the HTBI primer set. TCRdb fed the multiplex PCR reads into MiXCR, producing one record per CDR3 protein. This sample carries about 360,000 distinct CDR3 sequences, approximately 13% of them seen once, and the ten largest clones take 9.2%. The data were obtained in a study of T cells in Graves' hyperthyroidism and ophthalmopathy. Study-wide points: A 13 V-J signature model discriminated ophthalmopathy versus stable hyperthyroidism.

Per germline, CDR1 MNHNS and CDR2 SASEGT. The CDR3 is made up of 20 amino acids. J gave up 0 bases and V 3 bases, and 12 bases lay outside the gene matches. The chain carries TRBV6-1 and TRBJ2-1; 12 nucleotides align to TRBD2. This sequence was found in a woman aged 18 to 35 with Graves' hyperthyroidism. The sample was blood. CDR3 loop: CASSEGASGGVANSYNEQFF. As DNA, the CDR3 is TGTGCCAGCAGTGAGGGGGCTAGCGGGGGGGTTGCTAACTCCTACAATGAGCAGTTCTTC.